This T cell receptor beta chain was captured by sequencing in a study of blood T cells in healthy people across ages. It was with a sample-barcoded 5' primer and a J-beta primer mix that a second PCR of roughly 7 to 12 cycles was run. MiXCR, applied by TCRdb to the 5' RACE reads, yields one record per CDR3 protein. The repertoire holds roughly 1,300,000 distinct CDR3 sequences, around 59% seen once, with 6.5% to 8.5% in the top ten. Sequenced: blood. This sequence was found in a man younger than 30 in good health.

CDR3 in amino acids: CASSLEVSYGYTF. CDR3 in DNA: TGTGCCAGCAGCTTAGAAGTCTCCTATGGCTACACCTTC. The chain combines TRBV7-9 with TRBJ1-2; no clear D gene. V lost 1 base and J 4 bases, leaving 7 bases between the germline ends. The germline gives CDR1 SEHNR, CDR2 FQNEAQ (reference sequence). This CDR3 is 13 amino acids long.